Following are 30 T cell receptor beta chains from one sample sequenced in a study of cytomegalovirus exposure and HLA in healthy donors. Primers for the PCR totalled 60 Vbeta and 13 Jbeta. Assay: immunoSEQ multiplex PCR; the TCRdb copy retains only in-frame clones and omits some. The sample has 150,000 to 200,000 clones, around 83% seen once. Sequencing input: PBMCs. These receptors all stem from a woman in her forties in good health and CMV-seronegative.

The CDR3, as DNA: TGTGCCAGCAGCCAACAGGGGCTCGGAAACACCATATATTTT. Protein product: CASSQQGLGNTIYF. The chain has TRBV7-2 and TRBJ1-3; 7 bases are shared with TRBD1. The CDR3 covers 14 residues. CDR1 and CDR2 from the germline V gene are SGHTA and FQGNSA. The ends lost 5 bases at V and 4 bases at J; junction bases unmatched: 5.

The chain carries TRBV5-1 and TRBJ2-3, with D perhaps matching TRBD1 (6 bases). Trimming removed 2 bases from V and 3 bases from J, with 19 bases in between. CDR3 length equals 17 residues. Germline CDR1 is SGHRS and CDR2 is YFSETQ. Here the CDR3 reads CASSLYGTSLRTDTQYF. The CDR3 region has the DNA TGCGCCAGCAGCTTATACGGGACATCGCTTAGGACAGATACGCAGTATTTT.

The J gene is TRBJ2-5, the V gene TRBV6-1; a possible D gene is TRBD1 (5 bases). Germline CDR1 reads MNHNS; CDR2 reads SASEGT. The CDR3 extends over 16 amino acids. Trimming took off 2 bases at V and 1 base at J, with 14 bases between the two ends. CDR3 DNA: TGTGCCAGCAGTGAATGGGGCCGGACGGTCCAAGAGACCCAGTACTTC. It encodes CASSEWGRTVQETQYF.

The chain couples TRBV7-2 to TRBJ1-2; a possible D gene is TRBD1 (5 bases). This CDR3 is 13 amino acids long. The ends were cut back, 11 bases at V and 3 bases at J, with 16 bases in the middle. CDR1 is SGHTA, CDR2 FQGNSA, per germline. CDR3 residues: CARARGGDYGYTF. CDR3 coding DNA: TGTGCCCGTGCTAGGGGAGGGGACTATGGCTACACCTTC.

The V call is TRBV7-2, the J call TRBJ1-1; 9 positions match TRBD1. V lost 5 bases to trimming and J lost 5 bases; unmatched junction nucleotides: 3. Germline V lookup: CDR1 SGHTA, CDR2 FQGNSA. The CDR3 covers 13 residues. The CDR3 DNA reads TGTGCCAGCAGCCGGGACAGGGAGACTGAAGCTTTCTTT. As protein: CASSRDRETEAFF.

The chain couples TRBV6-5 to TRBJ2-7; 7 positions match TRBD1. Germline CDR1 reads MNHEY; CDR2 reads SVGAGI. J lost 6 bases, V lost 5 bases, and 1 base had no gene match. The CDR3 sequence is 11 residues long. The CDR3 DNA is TGTGCCAGCAGTACAGGGGCCGAGCAGTACGTC. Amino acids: CASSTGAEQYV.

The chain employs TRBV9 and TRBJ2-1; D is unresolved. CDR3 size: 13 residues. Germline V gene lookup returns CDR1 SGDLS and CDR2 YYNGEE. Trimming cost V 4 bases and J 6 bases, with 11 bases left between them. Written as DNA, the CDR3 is TGTGCCAGCAGCATAAGACACCCCAATGAGCAGTTCTTC. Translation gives CASSIRHPNEQFF.

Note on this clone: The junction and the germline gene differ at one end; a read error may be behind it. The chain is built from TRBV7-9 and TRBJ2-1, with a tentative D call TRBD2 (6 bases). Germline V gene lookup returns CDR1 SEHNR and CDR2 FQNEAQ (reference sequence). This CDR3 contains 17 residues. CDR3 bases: TGTTCCAGCAGCCACGGAGGGGAAACATCGGATTACAATGAGCAGTTCTTC. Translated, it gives CSSSHGGETSDYNEQFF.

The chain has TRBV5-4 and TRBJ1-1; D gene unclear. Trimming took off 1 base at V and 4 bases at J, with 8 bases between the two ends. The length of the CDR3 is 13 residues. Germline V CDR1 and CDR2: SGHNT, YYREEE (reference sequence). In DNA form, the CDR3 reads TGTGCCAGCAGCTTGCACGCCAGCACTGAAGCTTTCTTT. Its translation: CASSLHASTEAFF.

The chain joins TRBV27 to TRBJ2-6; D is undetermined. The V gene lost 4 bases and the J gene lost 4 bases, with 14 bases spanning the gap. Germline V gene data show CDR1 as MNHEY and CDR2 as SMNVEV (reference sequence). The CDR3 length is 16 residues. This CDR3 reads CASSSYYLSGANVLTF. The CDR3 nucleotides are TGTGCCAGCAGTTCCTACTATCTGTCCGGGGCCAACGTCCTGACTTTC.

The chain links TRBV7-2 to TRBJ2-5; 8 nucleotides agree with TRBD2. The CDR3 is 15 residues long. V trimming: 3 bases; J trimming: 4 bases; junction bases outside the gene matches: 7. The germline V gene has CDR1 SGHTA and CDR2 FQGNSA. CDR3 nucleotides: TGTGCCAGCAGCTTGGTCAGCGGGAGAGCAGAGACCCAGTACTTC. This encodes CASSLVSGRAETQYF.

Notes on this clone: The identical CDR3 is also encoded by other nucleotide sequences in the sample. CDR3 amino acids: CASPTIAGVFYEQYV. The CDR3 coding sequence is TGTGCCAGCCCGACTATAGCGGGAGTCTTCTACGAGCAGTACGTT. The rearrangement uses TRBV7-3 and TRBJ2-7; 9 bases map to TRBD2. Germline assignment: CDR1 SGHTA and CDR2 FQGTGA. The length of the CDR3 is 15 residues.

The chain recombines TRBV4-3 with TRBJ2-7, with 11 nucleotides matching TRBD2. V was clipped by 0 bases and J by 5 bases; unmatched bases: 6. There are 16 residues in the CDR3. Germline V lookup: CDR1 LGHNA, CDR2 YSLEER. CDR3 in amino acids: CASSQDRTSGRNEQYF. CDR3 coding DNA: TGCGCCAGCAGCCAAGATCGAACTAGCGGGAGAAACGAGCAGTACTTC.

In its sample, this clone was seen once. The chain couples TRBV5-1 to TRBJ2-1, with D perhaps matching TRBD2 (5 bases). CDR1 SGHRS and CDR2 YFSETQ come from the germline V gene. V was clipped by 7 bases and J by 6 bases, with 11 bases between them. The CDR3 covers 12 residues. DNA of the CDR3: TGCGCCAGCGGAGGCAGGTTCAATGAGCAGTTCTTC. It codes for CASGGRFNEQFF.

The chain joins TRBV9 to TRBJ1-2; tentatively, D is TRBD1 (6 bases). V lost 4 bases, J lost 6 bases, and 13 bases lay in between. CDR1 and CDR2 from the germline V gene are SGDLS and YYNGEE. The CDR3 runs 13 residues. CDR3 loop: CASSPTSGDGYTF. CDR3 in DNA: TGTGCCAGCAGCCCAACCTCAGGGGATGGCTACACCTTC.

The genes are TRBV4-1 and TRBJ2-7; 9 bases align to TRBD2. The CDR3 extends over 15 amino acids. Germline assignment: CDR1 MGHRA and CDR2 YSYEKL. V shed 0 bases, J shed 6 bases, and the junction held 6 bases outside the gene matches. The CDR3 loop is CASSQEPAGGTEQYV. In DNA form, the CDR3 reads TGCGCCAGCAGCCAAGAACCAGCGGGAGGAACCGAGCAGTACGTC.

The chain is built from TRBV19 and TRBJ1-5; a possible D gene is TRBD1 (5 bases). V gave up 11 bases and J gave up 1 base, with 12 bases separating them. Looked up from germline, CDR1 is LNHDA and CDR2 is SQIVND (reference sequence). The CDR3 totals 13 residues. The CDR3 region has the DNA TGTGCCGGGGGGGGTGGCAGCAATCAGCCCCAGCATTTT. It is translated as CAGGGGSNQPQHF.

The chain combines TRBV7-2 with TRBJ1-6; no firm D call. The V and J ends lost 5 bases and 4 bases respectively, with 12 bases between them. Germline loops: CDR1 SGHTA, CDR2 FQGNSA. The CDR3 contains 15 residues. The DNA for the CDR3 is TGTGCCAGCAGCCAGGAATGGGCTTATAATTCACCCCTCCACTTT. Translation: CASSQEWAYNSPLHF.

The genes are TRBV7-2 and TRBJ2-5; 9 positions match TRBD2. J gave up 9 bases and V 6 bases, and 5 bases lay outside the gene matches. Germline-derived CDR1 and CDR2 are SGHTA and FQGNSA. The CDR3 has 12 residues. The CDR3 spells CASRTSGGAQYF. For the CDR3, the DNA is TGTGCCAGCAGGACTAGCGGAGGGGCCCAGTACTTC.

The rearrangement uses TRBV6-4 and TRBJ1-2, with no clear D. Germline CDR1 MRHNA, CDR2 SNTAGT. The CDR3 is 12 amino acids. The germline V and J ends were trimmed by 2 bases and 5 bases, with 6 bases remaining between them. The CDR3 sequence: CASSDSGYGYTF. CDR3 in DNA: TGTGCCAGCAGTGACAGCGGGTATGGCTACACCTTC.

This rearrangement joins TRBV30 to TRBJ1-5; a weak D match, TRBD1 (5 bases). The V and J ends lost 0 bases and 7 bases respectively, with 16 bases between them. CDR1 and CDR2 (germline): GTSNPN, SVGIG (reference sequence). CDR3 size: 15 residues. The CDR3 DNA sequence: TGTGCCTGGAGTGTATTTAGGAGGGGATGGCAGCCCCAGCATTTT. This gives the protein CAWSVFRRGWQPQHF.

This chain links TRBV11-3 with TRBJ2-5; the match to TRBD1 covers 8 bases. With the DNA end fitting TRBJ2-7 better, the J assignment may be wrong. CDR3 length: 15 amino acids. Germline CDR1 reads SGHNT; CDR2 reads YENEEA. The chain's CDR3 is CASSSRQGRSYEQYF. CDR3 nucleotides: TGTGCCAGCAGTTCCAGACAGGGGAGATCGTACGAGCAGTACTTC.

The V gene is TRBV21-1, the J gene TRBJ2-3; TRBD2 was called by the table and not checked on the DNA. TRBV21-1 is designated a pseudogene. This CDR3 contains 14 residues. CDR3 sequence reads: CASTPRGGTDTQYF. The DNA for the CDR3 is TGTGCCAGCACCCCTCGGGGTGGCACAGATACGCAGTATTTT.

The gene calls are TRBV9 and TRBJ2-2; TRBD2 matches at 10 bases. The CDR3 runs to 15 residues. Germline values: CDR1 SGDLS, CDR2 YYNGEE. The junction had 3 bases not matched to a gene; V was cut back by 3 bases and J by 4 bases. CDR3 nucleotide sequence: TGTGCCAGCAGCGGTAGCGGGAGGACCACCGGGGAGCTGTTTTTT. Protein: CASSGSGRTTGELFF. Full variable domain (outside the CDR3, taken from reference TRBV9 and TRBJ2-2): DSGVTQTPKHLITATGQRVTLRCSPRSGDLSVYWYQQSLDQGLQFLIQYYNGEERAKGNILERFSAQQFPDLHSELNLSSLELGDSALYFCASSGSGRTTGELFFGEGSRLTVL.

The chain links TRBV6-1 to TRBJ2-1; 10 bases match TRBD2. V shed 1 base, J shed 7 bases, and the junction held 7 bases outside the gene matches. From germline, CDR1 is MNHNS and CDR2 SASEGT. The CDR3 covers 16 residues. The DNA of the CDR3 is TGTGCCAGCAGTGAAGTGTCTAGCGGGAGTAGGAATGAGCAGTTCTTC. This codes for CASSEVSSGSRNEQFF.

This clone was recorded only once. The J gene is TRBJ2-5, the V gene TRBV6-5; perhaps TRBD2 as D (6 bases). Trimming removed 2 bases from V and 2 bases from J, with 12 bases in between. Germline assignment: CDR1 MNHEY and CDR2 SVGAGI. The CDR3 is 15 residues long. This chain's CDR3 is CASSYGGTPQETQYF. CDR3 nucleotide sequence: TGTGCCAGCAGTTACGGAGGGACTCCGCAAGAGACCCAGTACTTC.

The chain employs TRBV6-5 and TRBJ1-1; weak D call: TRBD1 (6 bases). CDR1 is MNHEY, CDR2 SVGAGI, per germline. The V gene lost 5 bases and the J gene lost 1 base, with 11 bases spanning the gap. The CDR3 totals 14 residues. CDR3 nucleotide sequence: TGTGCCAGCAGTCTAAGGGGGTCGAACACTGAAGCTTTCTTT. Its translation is CASSLRGSNTEAFF.

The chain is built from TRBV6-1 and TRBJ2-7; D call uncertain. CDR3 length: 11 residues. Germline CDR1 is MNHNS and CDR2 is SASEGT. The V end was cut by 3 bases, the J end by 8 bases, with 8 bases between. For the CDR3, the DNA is TGTGCCAGCAGTGAGTGCAGTAAGCAGTACTTC. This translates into CASSECSKQYF.

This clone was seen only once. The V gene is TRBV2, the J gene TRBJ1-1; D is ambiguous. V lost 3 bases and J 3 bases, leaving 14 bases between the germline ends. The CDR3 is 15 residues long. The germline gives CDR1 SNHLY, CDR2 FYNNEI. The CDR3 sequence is CASSDSSLEYTEAFF. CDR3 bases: TGTGCCAGCAGTGACTCATCGTTGGAGTACACTGAAGCTTTCTTT.

In DNA, the CDR3 is TGTGCCAGCAGCTCGACGTATCGGGATACCGGGGAGCTGTTTTTT. Translation gives CASSSTYRDTGELFF. The chain couples TRBV11-2 to TRBJ2-2, with a tentative D call TRBD2 (5 bases). The CDR3 has 15 amino acids. The germline V and J ends were trimmed by 4 bases and 5 bases, with 14 bases remaining between them. Germline CDR1 SGHAT, CDR2 FQNNGV.